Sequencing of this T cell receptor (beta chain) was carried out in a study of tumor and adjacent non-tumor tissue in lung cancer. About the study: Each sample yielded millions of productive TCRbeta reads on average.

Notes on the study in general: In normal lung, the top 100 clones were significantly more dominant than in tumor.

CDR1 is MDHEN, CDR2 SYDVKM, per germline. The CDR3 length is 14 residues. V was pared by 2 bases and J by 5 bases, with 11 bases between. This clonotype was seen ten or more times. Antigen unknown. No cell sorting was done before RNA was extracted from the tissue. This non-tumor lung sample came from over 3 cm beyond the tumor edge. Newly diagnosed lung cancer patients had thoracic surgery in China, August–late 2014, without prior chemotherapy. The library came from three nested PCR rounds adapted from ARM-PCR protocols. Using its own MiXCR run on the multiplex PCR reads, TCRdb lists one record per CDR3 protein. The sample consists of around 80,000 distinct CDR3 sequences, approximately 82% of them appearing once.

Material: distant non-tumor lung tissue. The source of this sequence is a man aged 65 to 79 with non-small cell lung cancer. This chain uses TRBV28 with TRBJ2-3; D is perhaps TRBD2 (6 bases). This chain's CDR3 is CASSLGAAGDTQYF. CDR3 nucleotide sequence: TGTGCCAGCAGTTTAGGGGCAGCGGGAGATACGCAGTATTTT.